This T cell receptor (beta chain) comes out of a study of OX40 agonist ivuxolimab in advanced cancers. About the study: A history of anti-PD-1, anti-PD-L1 or anti-CTLA-4 therapy was acceptable, and 30% to 45% had some. Study-wide results and caveats: CD8+ T cells averaged more expanded clones than CD4+. Antigens targeted by the expanded peripheral T cells were not determined. CD4+ and CD8+ blood T cells expanded clonally by week 6 at 0.1 to 3.0 mg/kg.

Clones were sequenced by immunoSEQ multiplex PCR, and TCRdb holds only the in-frame ones, with some missing. The table includes about 52,000 clones, 85% to 95% detected once. About this clone itself: Its antigen is unknown.

This CDR3 spans 12 amino acids. V lost 2 bases, J lost 7 bases, and 2 bases stayed unmatched. The germline CDR1 and CDR2 sequences are SGHNT and YYREEE (reference sequence). This sample comprised CD4+ or CD8+ T cells sorted from blood, obtained in a trial of the OX40 agonist ivuxolimab. The chain recombines TRBV5-4 with TRBJ1-2, with TRBD1 matching over 7 bases. The sequence was obtained from an adult with an advanced solid tumor such as melanoma, head and neck, liver or kidney cancer. The CDR3 region has the DNA TGTGCCAGCAGCTTAACAGGGGCTGGCTACACCTTC. Translating it yields CASSLTGAGYTF.